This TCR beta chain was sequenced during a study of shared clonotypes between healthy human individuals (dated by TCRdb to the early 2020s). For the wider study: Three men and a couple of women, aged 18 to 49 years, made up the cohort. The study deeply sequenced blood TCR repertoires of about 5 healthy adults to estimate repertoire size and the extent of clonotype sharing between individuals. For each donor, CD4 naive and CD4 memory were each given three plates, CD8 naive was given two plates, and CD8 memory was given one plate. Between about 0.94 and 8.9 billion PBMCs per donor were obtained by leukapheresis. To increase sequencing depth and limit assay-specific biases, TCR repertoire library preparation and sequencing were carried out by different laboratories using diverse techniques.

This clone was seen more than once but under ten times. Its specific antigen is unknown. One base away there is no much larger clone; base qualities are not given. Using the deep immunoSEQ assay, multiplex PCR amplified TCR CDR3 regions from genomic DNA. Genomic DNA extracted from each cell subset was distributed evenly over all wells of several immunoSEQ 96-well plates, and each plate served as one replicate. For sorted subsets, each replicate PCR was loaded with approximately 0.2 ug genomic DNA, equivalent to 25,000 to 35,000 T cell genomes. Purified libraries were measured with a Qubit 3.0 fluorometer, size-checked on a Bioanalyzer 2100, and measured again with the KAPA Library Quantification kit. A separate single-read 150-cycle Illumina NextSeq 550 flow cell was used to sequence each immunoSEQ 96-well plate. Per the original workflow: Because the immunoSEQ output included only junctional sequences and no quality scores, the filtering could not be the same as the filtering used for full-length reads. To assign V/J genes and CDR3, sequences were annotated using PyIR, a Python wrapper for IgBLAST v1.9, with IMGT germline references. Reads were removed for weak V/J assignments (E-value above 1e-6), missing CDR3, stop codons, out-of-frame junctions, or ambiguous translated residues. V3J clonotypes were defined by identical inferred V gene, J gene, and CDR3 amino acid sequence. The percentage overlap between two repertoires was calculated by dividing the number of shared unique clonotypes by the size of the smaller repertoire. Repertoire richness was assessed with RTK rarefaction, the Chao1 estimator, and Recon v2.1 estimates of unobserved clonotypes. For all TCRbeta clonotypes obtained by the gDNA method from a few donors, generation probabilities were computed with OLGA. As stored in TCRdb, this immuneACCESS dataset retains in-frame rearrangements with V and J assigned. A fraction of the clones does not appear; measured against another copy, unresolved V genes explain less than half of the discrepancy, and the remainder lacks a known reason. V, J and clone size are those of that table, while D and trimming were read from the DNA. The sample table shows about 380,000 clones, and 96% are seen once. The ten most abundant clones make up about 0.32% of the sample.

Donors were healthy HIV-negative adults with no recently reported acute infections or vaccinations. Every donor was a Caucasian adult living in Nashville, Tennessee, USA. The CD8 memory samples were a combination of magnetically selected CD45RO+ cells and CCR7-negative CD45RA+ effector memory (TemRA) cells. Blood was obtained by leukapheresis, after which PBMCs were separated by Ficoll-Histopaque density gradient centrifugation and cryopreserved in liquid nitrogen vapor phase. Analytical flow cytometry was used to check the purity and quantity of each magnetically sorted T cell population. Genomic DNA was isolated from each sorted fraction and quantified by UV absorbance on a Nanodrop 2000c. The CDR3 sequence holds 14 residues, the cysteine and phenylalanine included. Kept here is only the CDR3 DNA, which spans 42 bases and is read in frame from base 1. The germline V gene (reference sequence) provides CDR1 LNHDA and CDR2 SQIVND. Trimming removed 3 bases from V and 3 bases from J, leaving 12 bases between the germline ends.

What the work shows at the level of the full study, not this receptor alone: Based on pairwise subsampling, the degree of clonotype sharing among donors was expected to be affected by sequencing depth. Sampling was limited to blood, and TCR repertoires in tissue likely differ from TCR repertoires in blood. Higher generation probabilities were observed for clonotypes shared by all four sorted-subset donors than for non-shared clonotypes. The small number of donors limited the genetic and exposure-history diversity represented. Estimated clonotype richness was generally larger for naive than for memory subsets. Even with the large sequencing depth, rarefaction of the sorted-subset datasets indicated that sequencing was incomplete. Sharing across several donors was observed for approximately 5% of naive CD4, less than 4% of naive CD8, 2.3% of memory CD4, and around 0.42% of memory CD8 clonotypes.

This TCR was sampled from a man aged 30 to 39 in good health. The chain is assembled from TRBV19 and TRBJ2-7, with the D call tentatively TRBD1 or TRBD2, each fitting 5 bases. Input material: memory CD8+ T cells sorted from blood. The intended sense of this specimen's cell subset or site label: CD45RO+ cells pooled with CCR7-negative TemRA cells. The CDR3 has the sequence CASSMWGFNYEQYF. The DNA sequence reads TGTGCCAGTAGTATGTGGGGGTTCAACTACGAGCAGTACTTC.